The 32 T cell receptor beta chains given below trace back to one sample, sequenced in a study of OX40 agonist ivuxolimab in advanced cancers. Here immunoSEQ multiplex PCR was the method, and the copy in TCRdb shows in-frame clones only, minus some. Found here are approximately 42,000 clones, roughly four fifths of them singletons; the top ten hold around 2.5%. The source was CD4+ or CD8+ T cells sorted from blood, collected in a trial of the OX40 agonist ivuxolimab. The receptors derive from an adult with an advanced solid tumor such as melanoma, head and neck, liver or kidney cancer.

The chain employs TRBV7-9 and TRBJ1-2; D may be TRBD1 (5 bases). The CDR3 covers 13 residues. The V end lost 2 bases, the J end lost 6 bases, and 10 bases lay between the germline ends. Germline V gene sequence: CDR1 SEHNR, CDR2 FQNEAQ (reference sequence). The CDR3 DNA reads as TGTGCCAGCAGCTTACAGGGCCGGAATGGCTACACCTTC. It is translated as CASSLQGRNGYTF.

Here the CDR3 DNA reads TGTGCCAGCAGTCCCCGCTGTGAAGGAATTACCTACAATGAGCAGTTCTTC. Translating it yields CASSPRCEGITYNEQFF. The chain carries TRBV21-1 and TRBJ2-1. TRBV21-1 constitutes a pseudogene. The CDR3 has 17 amino acids.

Turning to this clone: The same CDR3 also results from other DNA sequences found in this sample. The chain recombines TRBV7-8 with TRBJ2-7, with 8 bases that match TRBD2. V lost 6 bases and J lost 7; bases outside the gene matches: 14. The CDR3 extends over 15 amino acids. Germline-derived CDR1 and CDR2 are SGHVS and FQNEAQ. The CDR3 protein is CASRGRTGGAGEQYF. CDR3 in DNA: TGTGCCAGCAGGGGACGGACGGGGGGGGCAGGGGAGCAGTACTTC.

The V gene is TRBV14, the J gene TRBJ2-1; D remains ambiguous. The CDR3 extends over 13 amino acids. V lost 5 bases and J lost 4, with 9 bases in between. The V gene's germline CDR1 is SGHDN and CDR2 FVKESK. As DNA, the CDR3 is TGTGCCAGCAGCTTCGATCTTTACAATGAGCAGTTCTTC. Protein sequence: CASSFDLYNEQFF.

The CDR3 sequence: CASRPIAGRTTDTQYF. CDR3 nucleotides: TGTGCCAGCAGACCCATAGCGGGAAGAACGACAGATACGCAGTATTTT. The chain combines TRBV7-2 with TRBJ2-3; 8 positions agree with TRBD2. The V and J ends lost 6 bases and 3 bases, in that order; junction bases with no gene match: 11. In germline, CDR1 is SGHTA, CDR2 FQGNSA. CDR3 size: 16 residues.

The rearrangement links TRBV5-4 to TRBJ2-5; a possible D gene is TRBD2 (7 bases). There are 14 residues in the CDR3. The germline CDR1 and CDR2 sequences are SGHNT and YYREEE (reference sequence). The V end lost 3 bases, the J end lost 4 bases, and 13 bases lay between the germline ends. The CDR3 region is CASSSRGAGETQYF. The CDR3 nucleotides are TGTGCCAGCAGCTCTCGGGGGGCGGGAGAGACCCAGTACTTC.

This chain uses TRBV6-1 with TRBJ2-5; 9 bases align to TRBD2. CDR1 and CDR2 from the germline V gene are MNHNS and SASEGT. Losses at the gene ends were 4 bases for V and 1 base for J; bases not matched to a gene: 4. This CDR3 comprises 15 residues. Written as DNA, the CDR3 is TGTGCCAGCAGTGTGTTAGCGGGAGTCCAAGAGACCCAGTACTTC. This gives the protein CASSVLAGVQETQYF.

This clone has a handful of counts. The chain links TRBV5-4 to TRBJ2-5, with D uncertain. This CDR3 has 13 residues. CDR1 and CDR2 (germline): SGHNT, YYREEE (reference sequence). V was shortened by 2 bases and J by 7 bases, with 12 bases between the two germline ends. The CDR3 spells CASSFQDPGTQYF. CDR3 nucleotides: TGTGCCAGCAGCTTTCAGGACCCAGGGACCCAGTACTTC.

The chain carries TRBV2 and TRBJ2-1; no firm D call. V lost 7 bases and J lost 4, with 11 bases in between. CDR1 and CDR2 (germline): SNHLY, FYNNEI. The CDR3 contains 13 residues. CDR3 residues: CASIVGTYNEQFF. CDR3 DNA sequence: TGTGCCAGCATAGTGGGAACATACAATGAGCAGTTCTTC.

This chain uses TRBV25-1 with TRBJ2-3; no clear D. This CDR3 has 14 residues. Trimming removed 3 bases at V and 4 bases at J, with 11 bases between. From germline, CDR1 is MGHDK and CDR2 SYGVNS. The CDR3 DNA reads as TGTGCCAGCAGTGAGCCCAGTGGTGCAGATACGCAGTATTTT. Residues: CASSEPSGADTQYF. The full variable domain, with the rest looked up from reference TRBV25-1 and TRBJ2-3, is EADIYQTPRYLVIGTGKKITLECSQTMGHDKMYWYQQDPGMELHLIHYSYGVNSTEKGDLSSESTVSRIRTEHFPLTLESARPSHTSQYLCASSEPSGADTQYFGPGTRLTVL.

This clone has more than one count but fewer than ten. This chain joins TRBV27 and TRBJ2-7; 12 bases map to TRBD2. CDR3 length equals 17 residues. The trim removed 3 bases at V and 3 bases at J, leaving 9 bases unmatched. In germline, CDR1 is MNHEY, CDR2 SMNVEV (reference sequence). This CDR3 reads CASSLSGLAGNFYEQYF. CDR3 DNA sequence: TGTGCCAGCAGTTTGTCCGGACTAGCGGGAAACTTCTACGAGCAGTACTTC.

V is TRBV6-5 and J is TRBJ1-6; D gene uncertain. The CDR3 runs 14 residues. Germline V gene lookup returns CDR1 MNHEY and CDR2 SVGAGI. The V end was cut by 0 bases, the J end by 4 bases, with 4 bases between. The DNA of the CDR3 is TGTGCCAGCAGTTACTCCAGATATAATTCACCCCTCCACTTT. It yields the protein CASSYSRYNSPLHF.

The chain combines TRBV30 with TRBJ1-3; D unresolved. The CDR3 has 16 amino acids. Trimming stripped 0 bases from V and 2 bases from J, with 14 bases between. The germline gives CDR1 GTSNPN, CDR2 SVGIG (reference sequence). This chain's CDR3 is CAWSVKGFNTGNTIYF. The DNA for the CDR3 is TGTGCCTGGAGTGTGAAGGGATTTAACACTGGAAACACCATATATTTT.

The chain uses TRBV29-1 and TRBJ2-5; the D is unclear. Trimming shortened V by 4 bases and J by 1 base, and 7 bases separated the two germline ends. The CDR3 runs 12 residues. Germline CDR1 reads SQVTM; CDR2 reads ANQGSEA. The CDR3 spells CSVGRSQETQYF. The CDR3 bases are TGCAGCGTTGGGCGATCCCAAGAGACCCAGTACTTC. Drawing the rest from reference TRBV29-1 and TRBJ2-5, the complete variable domain is SAVISQKPSRDICQRGTSLTIQCQVDSQVTMMFWYRQQPGQSLTLIATANQGSEATYESGFVIDKFPISRPNLTFSTLTVSNMSPEDSSIYLCSVGRSQETQYFGPGTRLLVL.

The V gene is TRBV7-8, the J gene TRBJ2-1; TRBD2 agrees at 7 bases. Trimming removed 11 bases from V and 2 bases from J; junction bases left unmatched: 9. Germline CDR1 reads SGHVS; CDR2 reads FQNEAQ. The CDR3 extends over 14 amino acids. The CDR3 reads CASLGGVPYNEQFF. The DNA of the CDR3 is TGTGCCTCTCTTGGGGGGGTCCCCTACAATGAGCAGTTCTTC.

This clone is a singleton in its sample. The rearrangement links TRBV6-6 to TRBJ1-5, with TRBD1 matching over 7 bases. Germline CDR1 and CDR2: MNHNY and SVGAGI (reference sequence). V dropped 6 bases and J dropped 3; count of bases not matched to a gene: 5. The CDR3 consists of 14 residues. This chain's CDR3 is CASSLQGLNQPQHF. The CDR3, as DNA: TGTGCCAGCAGCTTACAGGGGCTCAATCAGCCCCAGCATTTT.

This clone is a singleton in its sample. The gene calls are TRBV9 and TRBJ1-5; no clear D. CDR3 size: 14 residues. Between the trimmed V and J ends, which lost 0 bases and 6 bases, there was a span of 10 bases. Germline V gene sequence: CDR1 SGDLS, CDR2 YYNGEE. In DNA, the CDR3 is TGTGCCAGCAGCGTAGGGTCTCTGGGTCAGCCCCAGCATTTT. Translated: CASSVGSLGQPQHF.

V usage is TRBV19 and J usage is TRBJ1-5; no firm D call. The V and J ends lost 3 bases and 2 bases respectively, with 8 bases between them. This CDR3 has 14 residues. Germline V CDR1 and CDR2: LNHDA, SQIVND (reference sequence). CDR3 in amino acids: CASSIGFGNQPQHF. The CDR3 DNA sequence: TGTGCCAGTAGTATCGGGTTCGGCAATCAGCCCCAGCATTTT. Full variable domain (missing parts from reference TRBV19 and TRBJ1-5): DGGITQSPKYLFRKEGQNVTLSCEQNLNHDAMYWYRQDPGQGLRLIYYSQIVNDFQKGDIAEGYSVSREKKESFPLTVTSAQKNPTAFYLCASSIGFGNQPQHFGDGTRLSIL.

The chain joins TRBV7-9 to TRBJ1-6, with D possibly matching TRBD1 (5 bases). This CDR3 spans 14 amino acids. Trimming cost V 1 base and J 10 bases, with 11 bases left between them. CDR1 and CDR2 (germline): SEHNR, FQNEAQ (reference sequence). Written as DNA, the CDR3 is TGTGCCAGCAGCTTAGAGGGGTTTCGGTCACCCCTCCACTTT. It encodes CASSLEGFRSPLHF.

The CDR3 DNA is TGCGCCAGCAGCTTGGTGCCCGGCTCCTACGAGCAGTACTTC. Residues: CASSLVPGSYEQYF. V gene TRBV5-1 combines with J gene TRBJ2-7; D call uncertain. V gave up 0 bases and J gave up 0 bases, with 7 bases separating them. The CDR3 loop spans 14 amino acids. Per germline, CDR1 SGHRS and CDR2 YFSETQ.

This clone has more than one count but fewer than ten. The rearrangement joins TRBV9 to TRBJ1-4; D is undetermined. This CDR3 has 12 residues. The V end lost 1 base, the J end lost 7 bases, and 5 bases lay between the germline ends. Germline V lookup: CDR1 SGDLS, CDR2 YYNGEE. The chain's CDR3 is CASSVHGEKLFF. CDR3 nucleotide sequence: TGTGCCAGCAGCGTACACGGTGAAAAACTGTTTTTT.

The V and J genes are TRBV7-9 and TRBJ1-2; D is undetermined. V gave up 6 bases and J gave up 8 bases, with 16 bases separating them. In germline, CDR1 is SEHNR, CDR2 FQNEAQ (reference sequence). This CDR3 comprises 13 residues. This CDR3 reads CASSPPGEVGYTF. The CDR3 DNA reads as TGTGCCAGCAGTCCCCCCGGGGAGGTGGGCTACACCTTC. The variable domain in full, with the rest retrieved from reference TRBV7-9 and TRBJ1-2, is DTGVSQNPRHKITKRGQNVTFRCDPISEHNRLYWYRQTLGQGPEFLTYFQNEAQLEKSRLLSDRFSAERPKGSFSTLEIQRTEQGDSAMYLCASSPPGEVGYTFGSGTRLTVV.

The CDR3 coding sequence is TGTGCCAGCAGCGGGATAGCGGATTACCCTAAGCGAGCCTACGAGCAGTACTTC. Translating it yields CASSGIADYPKRAYEQYF. The chain employs TRBV5-4 and TRBJ2-7, with D tentatively TRBD2 (6 bases). Germline-derived CDR1 and CDR2 are SGHNT and YYREEE (reference sequence). CDR3 length: 18 residues. V shed 4 bases and J shed 2 bases, with 25 bases lying between them. Full variable domain (outside the CDR3, taken from reference TRBV5-4 and TRBJ2-7): ETGVTQSPTHLIKTRGQQVTLRCSSQSGHNTVSWYQQALGQGPQFIFQYYREEENGRGNFPPRFSGLQFPNYSSELNVNALELDDSALYLCASSGIADYPKRAYEQYFGPGTRLTVT.

Only one count was recorded for this clone. The chain recombines TRBV7-2 with TRBJ2-5, with a weak D call TRBD2 (7 bases). Germline V gene sequence: CDR1 SGHTA, CDR2 FQGNSA. V was pared by 5 bases and J by 2 bases, with 12 bases between. This CDR3 is built from 14 residues. The CDR3 loop is CASSRGGWQETQYF. The CDR3 nucleotides are TGTGCCAGCAGCCGCGGGGGCTGGCAAGAGACCCAGTACTTC.

There are a few counts of this clone. The chain recombines TRBV11-2 with TRBJ2-5, with D possibly TRBD1 on 5 matching bases. CDR1 and CDR2 from the germline V gene are SGHAT and FQNNGV. The length of the CDR3 is 15 residues. Trimming stripped 4 bases from V and 3 bases from J, with 15 bases between. CDR3 region: CASSSRPGIEETQYF. CDR3 sequence (DNA): TGTGCCAGCAGCTCGCGCCCAGGGATCGAAGAGACCCAGTACTTC.

The CDR3 region is CASSYDRGRETQYF. DNA of the CDR3: TGTGCCAGCAGCTATGACCGGGGACGAGAGACCCAGTACTTC. The genes are TRBV5-4 and TRBJ2-5; D is perhaps TRBD1 or TRBD2 (5 bases each). Germline CDR1 reads SGHNT; CDR2 reads YYREEE (reference sequence). V lost 3 bases and J lost 4, with 13 bases in between. The CDR3 is made up of 14 amino acids.

The chain is built from TRBV5-1 and TRBJ2-1; D gene unclear. The CDR3 spans 14 residues. Per the germline V gene, CDR1 is SGHRS and CDR2 is YFSETQ. V lost 1 base, J lost 5 bases, and 10 bases lay in between. CDR3 amino acids: CASSLTPANNEQFF. The CDR3 DNA sequence: TGCGCCAGCAGCTTGACGCCTGCAAACAATGAGCAGTTCTTC.

The chain combines TRBV18 with TRBJ2-1; 8 bases are shared with TRBD2. Germline CDR1 and CDR2: KGHSH and LQKENI. This CDR3 is built from 13 residues. V trimming: 1 base; J trimming: 8 bases; junction bases outside the gene matches: 1. CDR3 region: CASSPLREDEQFF. CDR3 bases: TGTGCCAGCTCACCACTGCGGGAGGATGAGCAGTTCTTC.

This chain joins TRBV5-4 and TRBJ2-7, with D maybe TRBD1 (5 bases). There are 18 residues in the CDR3. Per germline, CDR1 SGHNT and CDR2 YYREEE (reference sequence). V lost 1 base and J lost 1, with 21 bases in between. The CDR3 region is CASSLTGWWRPGSYEQYV. The CDR3 region has the DNA TGTGCCAGCAGCTTGACGGGTTGGTGGCGTCCAGGGTCCTACGAGCAGTACGTC.

The chain couples TRBV6-1 to TRBJ1-5; tentative D call: TRBD1 (5 bases). The CDR3 is 15 residues long. Germline values: CDR1 MNHNS, CDR2 SASEGT. V lost 4 bases and J lost 1, with 11 bases in between. The CDR3 DNA reads TGTGCCAGCAGTGCCCGCAGGGAGAGCAATCAGCCCCAGCATTTT. Residues: CASSARRESNQPQHF.

The chain is built from TRBV6-1 and TRBJ2-5, with no clear D. Germline loops: CDR1 MNHNS, CDR2 SASEGT. V lost 4 bases, J lost 1 base, and 4 bases lay in between. CDR3 length equals 12 residues. This CDR3 reads CASSVVQETQYF. CDR3 in DNA: TGTGCCAGCAGTGTGGTCCAAGAGACCCAGTACTTC.

Comments on this clone: Compared with germline, one end of the junction differs, possibly owing to a read error. The chain combines TRBV18 with TRBJ2-5, with 7 bases matching TRBD1. The CDR3 is 12 amino acids. Germline assignment: CDR1 KGHSH and CDR2 LQKENI. CDR3 coding DNA: TGTGCCAGCTCACCGGGCCCAGCACAGGGGAACTTC. Translating it yields CASSPGPAQGNF. The whole variable domain, filled in from reference TRBV18 and TRBJ2-5, reads NAGVMQNPRHLVRRRGQEARLRCSPMKGHSHVYWYRQLPEEGLKFMVYLQKENIIDESGMPKERFSAEFPKEGPSILRIQQVVRGDSAAYFCASSPGPAQGNFGPGTRLLVL.